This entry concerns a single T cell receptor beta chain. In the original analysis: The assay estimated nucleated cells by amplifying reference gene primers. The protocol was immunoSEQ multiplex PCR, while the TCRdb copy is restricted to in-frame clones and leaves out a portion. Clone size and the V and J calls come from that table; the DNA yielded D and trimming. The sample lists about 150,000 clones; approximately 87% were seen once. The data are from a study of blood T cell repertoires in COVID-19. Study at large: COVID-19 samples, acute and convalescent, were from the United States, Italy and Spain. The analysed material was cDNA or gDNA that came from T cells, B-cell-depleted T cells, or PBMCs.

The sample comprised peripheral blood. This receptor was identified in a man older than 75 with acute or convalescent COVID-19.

The CDR3 loop reads CASKLAAGQNYEQYF. CDR3 sequence (DNA): TGTGCCAGCAAACTAGCAGCCGGACAAAACTACGAGCAGTACTTC. The rearrangement links TRBV2 to TRBJ2-7; tentative D call: TRBD2 (6 bases). V was shortened by 7 bases and J by 3 bases, with 19 bases between the two germline ends. CDR3 length: 15 residues. Germline V gene sequence: CDR1 SNHLY, CDR2 FYNNEI.